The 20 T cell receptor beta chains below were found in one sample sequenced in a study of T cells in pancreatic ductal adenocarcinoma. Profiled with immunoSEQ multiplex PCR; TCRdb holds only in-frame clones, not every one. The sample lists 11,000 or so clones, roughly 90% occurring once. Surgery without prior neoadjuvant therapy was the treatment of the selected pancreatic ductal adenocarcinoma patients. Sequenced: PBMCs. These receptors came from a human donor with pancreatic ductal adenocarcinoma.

The CDR3 protein is CASSLTRVSHAQQFF. Here the CDR3 DNA reads TGTGCCAGCAGCCTAACTAGAGTCTCACACGCTCAGCAGTTCTTC. The V call is TRBV7-2, the J call TRBJ2-1, with a possible D match to TRBD2 (5 bases). CDR3 length: 15 amino acids. Trimming shortened V by 5 bases and J by 11 bases, and 22 bases separated the two germline ends. Germline V gene lookup returns CDR1 SGHTA and CDR2 FQGNSA.

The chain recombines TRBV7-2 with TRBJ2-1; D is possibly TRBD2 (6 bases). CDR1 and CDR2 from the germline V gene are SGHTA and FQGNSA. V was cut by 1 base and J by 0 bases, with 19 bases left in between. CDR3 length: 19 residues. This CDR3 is CASSLVSAVAASSYNEQFF. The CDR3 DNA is TGTGCCAGCAGCTTAGTGTCCGCGGTAGCGGCCAGCTCCTACAATGAGCAGTTCTTC.

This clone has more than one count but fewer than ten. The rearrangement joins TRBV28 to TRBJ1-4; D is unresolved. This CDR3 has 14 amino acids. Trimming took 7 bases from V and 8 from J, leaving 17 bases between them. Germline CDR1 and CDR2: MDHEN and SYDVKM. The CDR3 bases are TGTGCCAGCACCCACGCGGCGGTAGAGGAAAAACTGTTTTTT. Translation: CASTHAAVEEKLFF.

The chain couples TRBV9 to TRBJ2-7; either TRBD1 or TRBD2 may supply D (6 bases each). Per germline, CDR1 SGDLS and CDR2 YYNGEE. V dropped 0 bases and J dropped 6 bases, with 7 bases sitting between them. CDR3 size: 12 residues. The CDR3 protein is CASSVEGGEQYF. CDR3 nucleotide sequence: TGTGCCAGCAGCGTAGAGGGGGGCGAGCAGTACTTC.

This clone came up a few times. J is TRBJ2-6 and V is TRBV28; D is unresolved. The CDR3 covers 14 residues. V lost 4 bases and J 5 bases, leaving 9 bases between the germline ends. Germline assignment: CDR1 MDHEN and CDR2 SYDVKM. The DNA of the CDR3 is TGTGCCAGCAGTTCCCCGCTGAGGGCCAACGTCCTGACTTTC. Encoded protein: CASSSPLRANVLTF.

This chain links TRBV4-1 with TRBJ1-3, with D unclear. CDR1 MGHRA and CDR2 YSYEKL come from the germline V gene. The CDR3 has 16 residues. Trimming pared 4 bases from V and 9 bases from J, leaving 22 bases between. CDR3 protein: CASSPTLGGGVGTIYF. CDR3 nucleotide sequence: TGCGCCAGCAGCCCTACCTTGGGAGGAGGAGTAGGCACCATATATTTT.

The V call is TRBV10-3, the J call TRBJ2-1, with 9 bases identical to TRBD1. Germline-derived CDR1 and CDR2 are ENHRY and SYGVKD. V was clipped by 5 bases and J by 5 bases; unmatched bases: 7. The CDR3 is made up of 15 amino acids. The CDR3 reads CAISYTGGRDNEQFF. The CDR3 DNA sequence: TGTGCCATCAGTTACACAGGGGGCAGGGACAATGAGCAGTTCTTC.

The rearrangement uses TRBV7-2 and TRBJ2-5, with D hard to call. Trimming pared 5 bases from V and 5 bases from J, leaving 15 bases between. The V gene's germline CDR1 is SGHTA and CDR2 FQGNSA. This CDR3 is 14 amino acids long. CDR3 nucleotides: TGTGCCAGCAGCCGTAGCCGGATCGGTGAGACCCAGTACTTC. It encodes CASSRSRIGETQYF.

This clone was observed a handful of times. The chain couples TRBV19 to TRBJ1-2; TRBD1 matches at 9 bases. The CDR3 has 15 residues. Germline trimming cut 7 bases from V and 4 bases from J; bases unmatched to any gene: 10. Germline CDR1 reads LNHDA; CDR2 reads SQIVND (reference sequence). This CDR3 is CASNTDGTGTYGYTF. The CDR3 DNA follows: TGTGCCAGTAATACGGACGGGACAGGGACCTATGGCTACACCTTC.

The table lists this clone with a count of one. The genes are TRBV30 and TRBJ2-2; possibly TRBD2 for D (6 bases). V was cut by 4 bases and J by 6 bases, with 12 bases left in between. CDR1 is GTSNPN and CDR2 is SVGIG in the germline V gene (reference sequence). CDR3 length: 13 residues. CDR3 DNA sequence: TGTGCCTGGAATCGGGAGTCAGCCGGGGAGCTGTTTTTT. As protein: CAWNRESAGELFF.

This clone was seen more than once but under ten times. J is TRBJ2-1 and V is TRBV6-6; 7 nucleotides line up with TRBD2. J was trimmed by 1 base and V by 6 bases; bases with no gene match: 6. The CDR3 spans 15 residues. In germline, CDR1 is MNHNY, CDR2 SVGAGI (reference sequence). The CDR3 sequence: CASRPLADSYNEQFF. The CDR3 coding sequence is TGTGCCAGCAGGCCCCTAGCGGATTCCTACAATGAGCAGTTCTTC.

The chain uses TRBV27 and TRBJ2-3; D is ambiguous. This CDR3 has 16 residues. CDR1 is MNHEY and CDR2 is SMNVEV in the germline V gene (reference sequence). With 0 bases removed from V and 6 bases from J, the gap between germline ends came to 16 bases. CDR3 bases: TGTGCCAGCAGTTTATCGATTGGTACCCCTGAGGATACGCAGTATTTT. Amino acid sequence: CASSLSIGTPEDTQYF.

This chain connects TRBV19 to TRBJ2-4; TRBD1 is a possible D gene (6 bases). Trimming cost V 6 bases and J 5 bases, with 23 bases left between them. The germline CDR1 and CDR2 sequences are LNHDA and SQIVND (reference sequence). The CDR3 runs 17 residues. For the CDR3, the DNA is TGTGCCAGTAGCCTGGGTACAGGGCCTGGAACCCAAAACATTCAGTACTTC. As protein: CASSLGTGPGTQNIQYF.

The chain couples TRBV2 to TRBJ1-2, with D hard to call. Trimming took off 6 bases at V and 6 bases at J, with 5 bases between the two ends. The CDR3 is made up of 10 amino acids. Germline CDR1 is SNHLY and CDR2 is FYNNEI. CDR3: CASRDNGYTF. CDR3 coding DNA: TGTGCCAGCAGGGATAATGGCTACACCTTC. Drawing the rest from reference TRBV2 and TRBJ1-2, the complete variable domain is EPEVTQTPSHQVTQMGQEVILRCVPISNHLYFYWYRQILGQKVEFLVSFYNNEISEKSEIFDDQFSVERPDGSNFTLKIRSTKLEDSAMYFCASRDNGYTFGSGTRLTVV.

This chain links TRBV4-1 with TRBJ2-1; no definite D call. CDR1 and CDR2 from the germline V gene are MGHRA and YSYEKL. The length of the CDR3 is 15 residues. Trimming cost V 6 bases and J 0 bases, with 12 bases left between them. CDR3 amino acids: CASSYAGLSYNEQFF. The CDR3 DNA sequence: TGCGCCAGCAGTTATGCCGGCCTCTCCTACAATGAGCAGTTCTTC.

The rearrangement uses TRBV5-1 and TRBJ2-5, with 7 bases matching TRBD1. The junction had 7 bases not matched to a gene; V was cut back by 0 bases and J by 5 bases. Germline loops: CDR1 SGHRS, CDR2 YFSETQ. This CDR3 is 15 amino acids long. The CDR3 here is CASSLAIGGEETQYF. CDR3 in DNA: TGCGCCAGCAGCTTGGCTATAGGGGGCGAGGAGACCCAGTACTTC.

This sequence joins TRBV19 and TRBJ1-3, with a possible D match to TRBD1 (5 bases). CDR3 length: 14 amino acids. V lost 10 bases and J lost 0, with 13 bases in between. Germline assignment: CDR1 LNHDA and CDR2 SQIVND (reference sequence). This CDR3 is CATRPGRSGNTIYF. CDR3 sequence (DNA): TGTGCCACCCGCCCAGGGCGCTCTGGAAACACCATATATTTT.

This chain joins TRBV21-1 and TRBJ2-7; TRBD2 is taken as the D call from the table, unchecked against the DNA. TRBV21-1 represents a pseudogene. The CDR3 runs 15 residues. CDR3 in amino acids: CASSTPSGLTLEQYF. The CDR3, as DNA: TGTGCCAGCAGCACCCCCTCGGGACTGACTCTCGAGCAGTACTTC.

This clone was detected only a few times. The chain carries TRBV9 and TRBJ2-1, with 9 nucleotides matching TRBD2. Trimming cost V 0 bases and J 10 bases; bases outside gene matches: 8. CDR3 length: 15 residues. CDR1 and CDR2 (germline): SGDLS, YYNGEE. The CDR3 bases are TGTGCCAGCAGCGTAGCGGCGGGAGGGCTAAGGGAGCAGTTCTTC. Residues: CASSVAAGGLREQFF.

CDR3 sequence reads: CASSLHADREPLSNQPQHF. In DNA form, the CDR3 reads TGTGCCAGCAGCCTCCACGCGGACAGAGAGCCCTTAAGCAATCAGCCCCAGCATTTT. The chain has TRBV21-1 and TRBJ1-5; the listed D gene, TRBD1, was not tested against the DNA. TRBV21-1 is a recognized pseudogene. This CDR3 has 19 residues.